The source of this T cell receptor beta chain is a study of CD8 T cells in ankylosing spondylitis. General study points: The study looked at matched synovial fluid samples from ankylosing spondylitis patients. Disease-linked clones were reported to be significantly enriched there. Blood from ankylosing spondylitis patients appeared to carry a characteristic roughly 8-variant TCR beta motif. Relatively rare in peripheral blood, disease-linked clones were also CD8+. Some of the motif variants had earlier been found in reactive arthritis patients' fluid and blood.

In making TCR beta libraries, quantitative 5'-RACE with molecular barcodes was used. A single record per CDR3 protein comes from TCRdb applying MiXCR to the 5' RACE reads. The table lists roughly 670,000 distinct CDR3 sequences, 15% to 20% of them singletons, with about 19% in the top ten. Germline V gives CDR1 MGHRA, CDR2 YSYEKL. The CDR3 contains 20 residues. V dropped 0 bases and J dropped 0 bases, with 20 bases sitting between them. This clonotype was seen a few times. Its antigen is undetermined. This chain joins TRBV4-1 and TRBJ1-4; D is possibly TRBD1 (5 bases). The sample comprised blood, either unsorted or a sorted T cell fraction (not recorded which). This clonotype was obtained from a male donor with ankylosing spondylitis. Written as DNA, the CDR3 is TGCGCCAGCAGCCAAGATGTTTCGCAGAGACAGACTGCAACTAATGAAAAACTGTTTTTT. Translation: CASSQDVSQRQTATNEKLFF.